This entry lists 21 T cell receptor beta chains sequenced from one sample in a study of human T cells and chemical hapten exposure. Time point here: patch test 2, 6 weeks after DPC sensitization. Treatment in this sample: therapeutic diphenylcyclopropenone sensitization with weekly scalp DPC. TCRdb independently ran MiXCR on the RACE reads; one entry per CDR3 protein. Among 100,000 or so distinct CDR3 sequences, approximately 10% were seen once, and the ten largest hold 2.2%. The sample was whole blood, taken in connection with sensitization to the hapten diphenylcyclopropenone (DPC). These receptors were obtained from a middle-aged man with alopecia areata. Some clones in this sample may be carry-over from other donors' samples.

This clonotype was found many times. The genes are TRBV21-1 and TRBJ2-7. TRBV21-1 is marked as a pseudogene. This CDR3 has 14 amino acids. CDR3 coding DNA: TGTGCCAGCAGCAAACGGGGTCGTCCCTACGAGCAGTACGTC. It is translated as CASSKRGRPYEQYV.

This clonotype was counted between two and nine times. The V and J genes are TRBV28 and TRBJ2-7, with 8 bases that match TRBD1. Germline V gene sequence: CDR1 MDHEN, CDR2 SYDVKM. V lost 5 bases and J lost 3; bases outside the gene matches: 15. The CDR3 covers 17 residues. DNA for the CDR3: TGTGCCAGCAGTATAATTCCTACCAGGGGGCTTCACTACGAGCAGTACTTC. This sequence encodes CASSIIPTRGLHYEQYF.

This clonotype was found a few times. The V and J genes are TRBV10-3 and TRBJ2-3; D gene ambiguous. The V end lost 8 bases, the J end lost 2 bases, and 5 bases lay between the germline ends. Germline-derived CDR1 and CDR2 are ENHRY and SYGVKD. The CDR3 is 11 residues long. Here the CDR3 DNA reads TGTGCCATCCAGGTCACAGATACGCAGTATTTT. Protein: CAIQVTDTQYF.

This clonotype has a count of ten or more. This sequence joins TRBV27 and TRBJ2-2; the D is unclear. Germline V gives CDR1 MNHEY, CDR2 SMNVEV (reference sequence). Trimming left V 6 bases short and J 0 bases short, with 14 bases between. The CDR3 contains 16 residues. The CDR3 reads CASSFRGSSNTGELFF. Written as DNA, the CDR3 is TGTGCCAGCAGCTTTCGTGGGTCCTCGAACACCGGGGAGCTGTTTTTT.

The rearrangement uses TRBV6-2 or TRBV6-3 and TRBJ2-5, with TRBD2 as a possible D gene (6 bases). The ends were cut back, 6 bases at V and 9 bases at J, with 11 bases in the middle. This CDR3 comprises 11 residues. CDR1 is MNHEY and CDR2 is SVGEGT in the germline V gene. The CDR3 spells CASSGGSAQYF. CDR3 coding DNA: TGTGCCAGCAGCGGAGGGTCGGCCCAGTACTTC.

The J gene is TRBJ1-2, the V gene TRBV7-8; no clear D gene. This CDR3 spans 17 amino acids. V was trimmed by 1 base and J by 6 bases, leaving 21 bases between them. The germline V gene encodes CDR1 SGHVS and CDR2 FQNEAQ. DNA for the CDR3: TGTGCCAGCAGCTTAGTCGGGTGGCCAGCTAAAGGTCATGGCTACACCTTC. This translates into CASSLVGWPAKGHGYTF. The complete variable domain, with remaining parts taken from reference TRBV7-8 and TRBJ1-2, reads GAGVSQSPRYKVAKRGQDVALRCDPISGHVSLFWYQQALGQGPEFLTYFQNEAQLDKSGLPSDRFFAERPEGSVSTLKIQRTQQEDSAVYLCASSLVGWPAKGHGYTFGSGTRLTVV.

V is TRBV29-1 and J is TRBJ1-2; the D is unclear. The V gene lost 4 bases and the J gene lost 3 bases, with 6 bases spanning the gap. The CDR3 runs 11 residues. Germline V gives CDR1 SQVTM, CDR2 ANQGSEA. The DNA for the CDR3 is TGCAGCGTTGGGGCTGACTATGGCTACACCTTC. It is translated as CSVGADYGYTF.

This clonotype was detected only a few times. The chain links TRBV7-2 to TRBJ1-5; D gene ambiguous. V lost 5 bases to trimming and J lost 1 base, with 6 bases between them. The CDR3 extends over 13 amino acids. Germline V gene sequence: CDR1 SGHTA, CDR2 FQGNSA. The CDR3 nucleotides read TGTGCCAGCAGCCCCCAAAGCAATCAGCCCCAGCATTTT. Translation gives CASSPQSNQPQHF.

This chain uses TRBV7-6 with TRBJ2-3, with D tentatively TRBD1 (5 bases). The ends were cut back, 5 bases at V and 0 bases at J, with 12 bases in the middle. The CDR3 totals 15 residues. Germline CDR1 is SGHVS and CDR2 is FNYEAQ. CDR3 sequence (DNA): TGTGCCAGCAGCGCTACAGGTGCTAGCACAGATACGCAGTATTTT. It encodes CASSATGASTDTQYF.

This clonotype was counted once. The CDR3 DNA reads as TGTGCCACCAGCAACGACCAGCGGGTGGCTCGGGAGCAGTACTTC. Translation: CATSNDQRVAREQYF. The chain has TRBV15 and TRBJ2-7, with a weak D call TRBD2 (6 bases). Germline CDR1 and CDR2: LNHNV and YYDKDF (reference sequence). Trimming cost V 4 bases and J 7 bases, with 20 bases left between them. The CDR3 length is 15 residues.

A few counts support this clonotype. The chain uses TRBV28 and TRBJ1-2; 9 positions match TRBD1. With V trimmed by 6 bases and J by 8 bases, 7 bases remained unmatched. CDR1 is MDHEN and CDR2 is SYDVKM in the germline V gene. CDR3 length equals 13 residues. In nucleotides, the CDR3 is TGTGCCAGCAGAGGGACAGGGTTTAGGGGCTACACCTTC. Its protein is CASRGTGFRGYTF.

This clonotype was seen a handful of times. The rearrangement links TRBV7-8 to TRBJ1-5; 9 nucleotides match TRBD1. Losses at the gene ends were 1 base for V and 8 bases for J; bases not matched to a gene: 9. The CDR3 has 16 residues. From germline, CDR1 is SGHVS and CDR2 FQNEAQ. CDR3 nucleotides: TGTGCCAGCAGCTTAGGTATACAGGGGGCGGTTGAGCCCCAGCATTTT. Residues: CASSLGIQGAVEPQHF.

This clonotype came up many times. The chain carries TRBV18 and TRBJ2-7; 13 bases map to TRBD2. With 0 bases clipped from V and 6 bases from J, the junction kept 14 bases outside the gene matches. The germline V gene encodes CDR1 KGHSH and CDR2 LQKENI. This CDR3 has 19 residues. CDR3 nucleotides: TGTGCCAGCTCACCACCGAGCCGGCCGGGAGGACTAGCGGGAGCCGAGCAGTACTTC. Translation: CASSPPSRPGGLAGAEQYF.

The CDR3 coding sequence is TGTGCCAGCAGTTACGGGTCTAGCGGGAGATCCTACAATGAGCAGTTCTTC. It specifies CASSYGSSGRSYNEQFF. The chain carries TRBV6-5 and TRBJ2-1; 10 nucleotides agree with TRBD2. Germline lookup yields CDR1 MNHEY and CDR2 SVGAGI. V lost 2 bases to trimming and J lost 1 base; unmatched junction nucleotides: 5. The CDR3 has 17 amino acids.

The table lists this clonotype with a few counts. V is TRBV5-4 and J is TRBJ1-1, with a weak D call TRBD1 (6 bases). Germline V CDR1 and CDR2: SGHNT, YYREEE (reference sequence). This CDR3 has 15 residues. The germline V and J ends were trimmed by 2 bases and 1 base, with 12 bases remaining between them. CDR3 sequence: CASSFSRGWNTEAFF. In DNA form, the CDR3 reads TGTGCCAGCAGCTTTAGCAGGGGTTGGAACACTGAAGCTTTCTTT.

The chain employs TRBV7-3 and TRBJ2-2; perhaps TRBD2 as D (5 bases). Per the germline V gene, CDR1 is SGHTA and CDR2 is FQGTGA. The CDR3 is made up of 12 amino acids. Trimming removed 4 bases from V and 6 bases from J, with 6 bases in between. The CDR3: CASSWGAGELFF. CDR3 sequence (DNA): TGTGCCAGCAGCTGGGGAGCCGGGGAGCTGTTTTTT.

The DNA for the CDR3 is TGTGCCAGCAGACTCCTAGCGGGGAACAATGAGCAGTTCTTC. Protein: CASRLLAGNNEQFF. The V gene is TRBV6-2 or TRBV6-3, the J gene TRBJ2-1, with 9 bases lining up with TRBD2. This CDR3 is built from 14 residues. Germline V gene data show CDR1 as MNHEY and CDR2 as SVGEGT. The V segment lost 6 bases and the J segment 5 bases; nucleotides outside the gene matches: 5.

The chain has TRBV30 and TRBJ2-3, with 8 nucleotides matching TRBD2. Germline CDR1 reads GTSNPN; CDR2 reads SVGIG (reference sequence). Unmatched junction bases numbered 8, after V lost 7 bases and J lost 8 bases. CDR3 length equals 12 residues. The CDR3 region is CASEAGGFTQYF. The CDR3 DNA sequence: TGTGCCTCGGAGGCGGGAGGATTTACGCAGTATTTT.

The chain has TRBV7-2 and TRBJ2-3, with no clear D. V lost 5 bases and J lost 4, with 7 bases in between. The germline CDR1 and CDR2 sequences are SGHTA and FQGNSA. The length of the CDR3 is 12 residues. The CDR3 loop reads CASSPWPDTQYF. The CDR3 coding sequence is TGTGCCAGCAGCCCTTGGCCAGATACGCAGTATTTT.

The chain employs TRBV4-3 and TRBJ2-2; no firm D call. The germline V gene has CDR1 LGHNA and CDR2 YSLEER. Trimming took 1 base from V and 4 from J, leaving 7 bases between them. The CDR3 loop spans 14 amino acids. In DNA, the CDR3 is TGCGCCAGCAGCCAAGGGGTGCCCACCGGGGAGCTGTTTTTT. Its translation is CASSQGVPTGELFF.

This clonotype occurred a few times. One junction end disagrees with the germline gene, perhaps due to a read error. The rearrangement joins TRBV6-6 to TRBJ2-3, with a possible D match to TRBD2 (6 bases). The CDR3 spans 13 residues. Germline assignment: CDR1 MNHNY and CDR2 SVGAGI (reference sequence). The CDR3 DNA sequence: TGTGCCAGCAGCCCCACTCCCGGGAGAAGAGGTGGCTTT. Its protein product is CASSPTPGRRGGF.